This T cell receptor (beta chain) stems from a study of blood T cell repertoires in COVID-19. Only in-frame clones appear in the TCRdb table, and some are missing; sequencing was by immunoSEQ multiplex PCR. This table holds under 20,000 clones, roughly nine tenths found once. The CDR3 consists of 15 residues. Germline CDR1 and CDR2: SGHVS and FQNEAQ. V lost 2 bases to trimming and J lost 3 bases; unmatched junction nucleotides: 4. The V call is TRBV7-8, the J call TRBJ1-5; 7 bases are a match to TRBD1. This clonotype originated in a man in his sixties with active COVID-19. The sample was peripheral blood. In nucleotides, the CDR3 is TGTGCCAGCAGCTTACCAGGGGGTATCAATCAGCCCCAGCATTTT. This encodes CASSLPGGINQPQHF.